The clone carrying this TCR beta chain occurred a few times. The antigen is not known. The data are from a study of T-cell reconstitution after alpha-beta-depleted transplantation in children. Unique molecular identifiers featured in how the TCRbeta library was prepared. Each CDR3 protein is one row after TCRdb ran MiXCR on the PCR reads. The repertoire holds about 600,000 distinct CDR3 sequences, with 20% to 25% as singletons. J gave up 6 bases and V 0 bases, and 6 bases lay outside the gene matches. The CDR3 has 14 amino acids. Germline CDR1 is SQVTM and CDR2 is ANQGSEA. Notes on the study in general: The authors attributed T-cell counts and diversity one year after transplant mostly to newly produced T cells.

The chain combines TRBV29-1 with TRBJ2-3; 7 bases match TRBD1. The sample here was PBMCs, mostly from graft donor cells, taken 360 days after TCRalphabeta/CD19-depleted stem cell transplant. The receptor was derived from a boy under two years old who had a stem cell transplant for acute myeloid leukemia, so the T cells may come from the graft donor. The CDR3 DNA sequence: TGCAGCGTTGAAGATCCAGGGGGAAGGGATACGCAGTATTTT. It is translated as CSVEDPGGRDTQYF.